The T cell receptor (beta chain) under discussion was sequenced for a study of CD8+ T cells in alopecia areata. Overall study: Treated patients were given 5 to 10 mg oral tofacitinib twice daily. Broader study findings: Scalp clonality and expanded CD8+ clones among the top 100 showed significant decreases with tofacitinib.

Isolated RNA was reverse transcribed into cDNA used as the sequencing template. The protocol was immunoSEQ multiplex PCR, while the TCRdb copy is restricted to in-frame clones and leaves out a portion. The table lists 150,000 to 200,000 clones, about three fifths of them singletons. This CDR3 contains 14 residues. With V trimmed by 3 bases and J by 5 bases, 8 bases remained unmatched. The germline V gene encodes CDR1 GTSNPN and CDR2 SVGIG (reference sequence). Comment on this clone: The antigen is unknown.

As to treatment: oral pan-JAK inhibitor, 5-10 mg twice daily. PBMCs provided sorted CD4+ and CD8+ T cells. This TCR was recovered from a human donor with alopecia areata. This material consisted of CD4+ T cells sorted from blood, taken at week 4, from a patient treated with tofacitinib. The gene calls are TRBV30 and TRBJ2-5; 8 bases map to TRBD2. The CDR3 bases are TGTGCCTGGAGCCCGGGACTAGTTACGGAGACCCAGTACTTC. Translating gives CAWSPGLVTETQYF.